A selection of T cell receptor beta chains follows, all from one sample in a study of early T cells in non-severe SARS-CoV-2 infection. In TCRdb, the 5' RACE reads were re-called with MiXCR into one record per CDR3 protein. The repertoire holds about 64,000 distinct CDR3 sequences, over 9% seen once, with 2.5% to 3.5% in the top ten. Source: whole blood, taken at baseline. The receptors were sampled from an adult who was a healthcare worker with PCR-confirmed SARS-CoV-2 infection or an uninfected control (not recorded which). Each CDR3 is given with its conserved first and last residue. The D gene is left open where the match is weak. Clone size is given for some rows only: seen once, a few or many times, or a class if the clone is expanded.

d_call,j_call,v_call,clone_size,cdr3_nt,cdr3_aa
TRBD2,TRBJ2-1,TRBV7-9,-,TGTGCCAGCAAAGAACTAGCGACTTCCTACAATGAGCAGTTCTTC,CASKELATSYNEQFF
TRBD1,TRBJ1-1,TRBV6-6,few,TGTGCCAGCAGTTACGGGAGTGGGACAGGGGCGGTGAACACTGAAGCTTTCTTT,CASSYGSGTGAVNTEAFF
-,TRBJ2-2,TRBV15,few,TGTGCCACCAGCGATCTAGGGCGGGATAACACCGGGGAGCTGTTTTTT,CATSDLGRDNTGELFF
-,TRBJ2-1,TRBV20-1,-,TGCAGTCCCCTGCCCCGACAGGGAGGTGAGCAGTTCTTC,CSPLPRQGGEQFF
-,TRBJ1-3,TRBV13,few,TGTGCCAGCAGCCCCCCCCGGGCCAACACCATATATTTT,CASSPPRANTIYF
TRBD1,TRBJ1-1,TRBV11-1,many,TGTGCCAGCAGGGAGACAGGGCGACCTGAAGCTTTCTTT,CASRETGRPEAFF
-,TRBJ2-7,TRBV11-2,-,TGTGCCAGCAGCTTAGATCCGAAAAACGAGCAGTACTTC,CASSLDPKNEQYF
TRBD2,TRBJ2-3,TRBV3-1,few,TGTGCCAGCAGCCAAGATCAGCGGGGGAGTACGCAGTATTTT,CASSQDQRGSTQYF
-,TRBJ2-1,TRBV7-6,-,TGTGCCAGCAGCTCATTAGCGGACAATGAGCAGTTCTTC,CASSSLADNEQFF
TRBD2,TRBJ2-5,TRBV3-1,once,TGTGCCAGCAGCCAAGAGGTGGGAGGGCAAGAGACCCAGTACTTC,CASSQEVGGQETQYF
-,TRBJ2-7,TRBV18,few,TGTGCCAGCTCACCACCCCCAGGACAGTACCCCTACGAGCAGTACTTC,CASSPPPGQYPYEQYF
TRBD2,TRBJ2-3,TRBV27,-,TGTGCCAGCAGTCTCCAGAGACTAGCGGGGGGCGGCACAGATACGCAGTATTTT,CASSLQRLAGGGTDTQYF
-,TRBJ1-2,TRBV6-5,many,TGTGCCAGCAGTTACTCTCGAGGGGCTCATAACTATGGCTACACCTTC,CASSYSRGAHNYGYTF
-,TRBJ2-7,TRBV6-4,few,TGTGCCAGCAGTGCTGAAAAACAGACTAGCTCCTACGAGCAGTACTTC,CASSAEKQTSSYEQYF
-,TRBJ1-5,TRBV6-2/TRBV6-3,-,TGTGCCAGCAGTTATGTCGACAGACCTAGTATACCCCAGCATTTT,CASSYVDRPSIPQHF
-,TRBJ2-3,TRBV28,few,TGTGCCAGCAGTACGCAAGCGGAGGGAAGCACAGATACGCAGTATTTT,CASSTQAEGSTDTQYF
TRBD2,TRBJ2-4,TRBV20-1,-,TGCAGTGTCGGGACTAGTAGCATTCAGTACTTC,CSVGTSSIQYF
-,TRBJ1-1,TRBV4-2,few,TGTGCCAGTCAAACCCGGGCGGACACTGAAGCTTTCTTT,CASQTRADTEAFF
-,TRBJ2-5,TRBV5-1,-,TGCGCCAGCAGCTTGGAAGGTGTCGGAGCGACCCAGTACTTC,CASSLEGVGATQYF